This T cell receptor beta chain was captured in a study of blood T cell repertoires in COVID-19. Study-level background: PBMCs, B-cell-depleted T cells, or T cells were the source of the cDNA or gDNA that made up the material.

The assay was immunoSEQ multiplex PCR, and TCRdb's table has in-frame clones only and misses some. Here the sample spans 25,000 to 30,000 clones, approximately 91% being singletons. Sequencing input: peripheral blood. The TCR originated in a man between 65 and 80 years old with active COVID-19.

CDR3 amino acids: CASSEGRGRTGNTIYF. DNA of the CDR3: TGTGCCAGCAGTGAGGGAAGGGGAAGAACAGGAAACACCATATATTTT. The chain recombines TRBV2 with TRBJ1-3; D might be TRBD1 (5 bases). V lost 3 bases, J lost 4 bases, and 16 bases lay in between. This CDR3 region has 16 residues. Germline V CDR1 and CDR2: SNHLY, FYNNEI.